These 10 T cell receptor beta chains came from one sample sequenced in a study of cytomegalovirus exposure and HLA in healthy donors (dated 2017 in TCRdb). Receptor libraries were prepared by the immunoSEQ multiplex PCR assay. A mixture of 60 forward primers for TCR Vbeta segments and 13 reverse primers for TCR Jbeta segments was used in the multiplex PCR. TCRdb provides this immuneACCESS table in a form limited to in-frame rearrangements. Some clones are lacking; in checked studies, under half of them reflect an unresolved V gene, and why the rest are absent is not known. Within this sample are 150,000 to 200,000 clones, with around 68% of them counted one time only. Of the sample, 10% falls within the top ten clones. What was sequenced was PBMCs. These receptors all stem from a man under 40 in good health and CMV-seropositive.

This sequence joins TRBV11-2 and TRBJ2-7; 10 bases are a match to TRBD2. Germline V CDR1 and CDR2: SGHAT, FQNNGV. The V and J ends lost 6 bases and 0 bases, in that order; junction bases with no gene match: 8. This CDR3 region has 16 residues. The CDR3 DNA follows: TGTGCCAGCAGAATCTCACTAGCGGGAAGCTCCTACGAGCAGTACTTC. Residues: CASRISLAGSSYEQYF.

The J gene is TRBJ2-6, the V gene TRBV27; TRBD2 matches at 8 bases. The germline V gene encodes CDR1 MNHEY and CDR2 SMNVEV (reference sequence). The V and J ends lost 10 bases and 2 bases, in that order; junction bases with no gene match: 19. The CDR3 has 19 residues. This chain's CDR3 is CATTAGAPGLGTGANVLTF. CDR3 DNA sequence: TGTGCCACCACCGCGGGTGCCCCGGGACTAGGGACTGGGGCCAACGTCCTGACTTTC.

V is TRBV9 and J is TRBJ2-5; TRBD2 agrees at 9 bases. CDR1 and CDR2 (germline): SGDLS, YYNGEE. The J segment lost 2 bases and the V segment lost 0 bases, leaving 5 bases of the junction unmatched. This CDR3 has 16 amino acids. The CDR3 nucleotides are TGTGCCAGCAGCGTAGGGCTGACTAGCGGTCAAGAGACCCAGTACTTC. Its protein is CASSVGLTSGQETQYF.

V is TRBV4-1 and J is TRBJ1-3, with TRBD1 matching over 7 bases. The DNA end is a closer match to TRBJ2-2, so the J assignment may be wrong. CDR1 is MGHRA and CDR2 is YSYEKL in the germline V gene. This CDR3 contains 18 residues. In DNA form, the CDR3 reads TGCGCCAGCAGCCAAGAGTATATCCACGGACAGGTTATCGGGGAGCTGTTTTTT. Translation gives CASSQEYIHGQVIGELFF.

V and J are TRBV27 and TRBJ1-5; tentatively, D is TRBD1 (6 bases). This CDR3 has 15 residues. The V gene's germline CDR1 is MNHEY and CDR2 SMNVEV (reference sequence). With 1 base removed from V and 7 bases from J, the gap between germline ends came to 14 bases. The CDR3 DNA is TGTGCCAGCAGTTTATGGGGGGGGGCAGAGCAGCCCCAGCATTTT. Its protein product is CASSLWGGAEQPQHF.

The chain links TRBV14 to TRBJ2-7; TRBD2 is a possible D gene (6 bases). The V and J ends lost 0 bases and 2 bases respectively, with 17 bases between them. Germline V lookup: CDR1 SGHDN, CDR2 FVKESK. The CDR3 is made up of 17 amino acids. The CDR3 DNA follows: TGTGCCAGCAGCCAAGAAGTGCGGGGATTCGGAACCTACGAGCAGTACTTC. Its protein is CASSQEVRGFGTYEQYF.

This clone was seen more than once but under ten times. The chain is built from TRBV19 and TRBJ2-1; 8 positions match TRBD2. The CDR3 extends over 15 amino acids. Germline V gene lookup returns CDR1 LNHDA and CDR2 SQIVND (reference sequence). V was pared by 4 bases and J by 8 bases, with 10 bases of the junction left unmatched. The CDR3 reads CASSSGGRRVDEQFF. The CDR3 region has the DNA TGTGCCAGTAGTAGTGGCGGGAGGAGGGTAGATGAGCAGTTCTTC.

The chain joins TRBV11-2 to TRBJ2-1; D gene unclear. V shed 5 bases and J shed 10 bases, with 12 bases lying between them. The CDR3 has 12 amino acids. Looked up from germline, CDR1 is SGHAT and CDR2 is FQNNGV. As DNA, the CDR3 is TGTGCCAGCAGCCCCCGAGGCCGGGAGCAGTTCTTC. As protein: CASSPRGREQFF.

The chain employs TRBV27 and TRBJ1-1; possible D gene TRBD1, 5 bases. CDR1 is MNHEY and CDR2 is SMNVEV in the germline V gene (reference sequence). Trimming shortened V by 9 bases and J by 7 bases, and 21 bases separated the two germline ends. The CDR3 is made up of 14 amino acids. The CDR3 nucleotides are TGTGCCAGTAGTACCGGGGGAAGGATAGGTGAAGCTTTCTTT. It is translated as CASSTGGRIGEAFF.

The genes are TRBV29-1 and TRBJ2-1; D is perhaps TRBD2 (6 bases). CDR1 and CDR2 from the germline V gene are SQVTM and ANQGSEA. The CDR3 consists of 15 residues. Trimming took 4 bases from V and 0 from J, leaving 13 bases between them. In DNA form, the CDR3 reads TGCAGCGTTGGTCGCGGGGCGGGCTCCTACAATGAGCAGTTCTTC. Translated, it gives CSVGRGAGSYNEQFF.